Following are 2 T cell receptor beta chains from one sample sequenced in a study of CD8 T cells in ankylosing spondylitis. Whole-study results and caveats: The study identified a TCR beta motif of several highly homologous variants that appeared characteristic of ankylosing spondylitis blood.

Via MiXCR, TCRdb re-called the 5' RACE reads, giving one row per CDR3 protein. The data show 300,000 to 400,000 distinct CDR3 sequences, 20% to 25% seen once. These TCRs' antigens remain unknown. Sequenced material: blood, either unsorted or a sorted T cell fraction (not recorded which). The receptors were sampled from a male donor with ankylosing spondylitis.

In its sample, this clonotype was seen a few times. This rearrangement joins TRBV30 to TRBJ2-3; 7 bases match TRBD1. The CDR3 loop spans 12 amino acids. Germline V CDR1 and CDR2: GTSNPN, SVGIG (reference sequence). CDR3 region: CAEGAGTDTQYF. The CDR3 DNA reads TGTGCTGAGGGGGCCGGCACAGATACGCAGTATTTT.

The gene calls are TRBV6-1 and TRBJ1-4; 8 nucleotides line up with TRBD1. After removal of 7 bases from V and 6 bases from J, the junction contained 10 bases not matched to a gene. The germline V gene encodes CDR1 MNHNS and CDR2 SASEGT. The CDR3 is 15 residues long. This chain's CDR3 is CASTRTGYGDEKLFF. The DNA of the CDR3 is TGTGCCAGCACCAGGACAGGGTATGGGGATGAAAAACTGTTTTTT.